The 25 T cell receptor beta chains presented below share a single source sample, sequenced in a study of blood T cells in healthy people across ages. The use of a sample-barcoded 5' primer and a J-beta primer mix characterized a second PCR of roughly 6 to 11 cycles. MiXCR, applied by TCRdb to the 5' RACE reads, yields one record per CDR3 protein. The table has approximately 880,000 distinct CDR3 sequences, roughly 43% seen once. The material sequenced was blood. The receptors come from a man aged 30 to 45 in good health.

This CDR3 is CASRPPRQGWSPLHF. In DNA form, the CDR3 reads TGTGCCAGCAGGCCGCCCCGACAGGGATGGTCACCCCTCCACTTT. V is TRBV2 and J is TRBJ1-6; 7 positions match TRBD1. This CDR3 comprises 15 residues. The germline gives CDR1 SNHLY, CDR2 FYNNEI. V was pared by 6 bases and J by 10 bases, with 12 bases of the junction left unmatched.

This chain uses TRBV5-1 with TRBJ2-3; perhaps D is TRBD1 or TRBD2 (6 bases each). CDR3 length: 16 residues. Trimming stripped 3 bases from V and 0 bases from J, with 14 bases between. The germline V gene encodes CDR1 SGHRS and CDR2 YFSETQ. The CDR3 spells CASSYPGEESTDTQYF. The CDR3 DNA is TGCGCCAGCAGCTACCCAGGGGAGGAGAGCACAGATACGCAGTATTTT. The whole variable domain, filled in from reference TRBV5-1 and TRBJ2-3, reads KAGVTQTPRYLIKTRGQQVTLSCSPISGHRSVSWYQQTPGQGLQFLFEYFSETQRNKGNFPGRFSGRQFSNSRSEMNVSTLELGDSALYLCASSYPGEESTDTQYFGPGTRLTVL.

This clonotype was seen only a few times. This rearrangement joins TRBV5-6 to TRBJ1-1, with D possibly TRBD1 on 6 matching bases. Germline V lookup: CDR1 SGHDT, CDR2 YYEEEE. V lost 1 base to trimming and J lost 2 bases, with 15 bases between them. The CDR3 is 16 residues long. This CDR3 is CASSLLAGHPNTEAFF. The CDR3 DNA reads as TGTGCCAGCAGCTTGCTCGCGGGACATCCCAACACTGAAGCTTTCTTT.

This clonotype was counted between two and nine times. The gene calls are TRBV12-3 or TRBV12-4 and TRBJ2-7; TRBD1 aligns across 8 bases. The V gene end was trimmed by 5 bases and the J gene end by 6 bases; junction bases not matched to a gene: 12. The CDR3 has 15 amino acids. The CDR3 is CASSAFPGTGAEQYF. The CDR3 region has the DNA TGTGCCAGCAGTGCCTTCCCCGGGACAGGAGCCGAGCAGTACTTC.

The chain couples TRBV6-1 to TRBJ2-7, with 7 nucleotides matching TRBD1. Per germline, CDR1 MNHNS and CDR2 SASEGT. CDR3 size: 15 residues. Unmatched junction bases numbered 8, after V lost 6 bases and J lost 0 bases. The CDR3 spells CASSHTGASSYEQYF. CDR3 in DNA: TGTGCCAGCAGCCATACAGGGGCGAGCTCCTACGAGCAGTACTTC.

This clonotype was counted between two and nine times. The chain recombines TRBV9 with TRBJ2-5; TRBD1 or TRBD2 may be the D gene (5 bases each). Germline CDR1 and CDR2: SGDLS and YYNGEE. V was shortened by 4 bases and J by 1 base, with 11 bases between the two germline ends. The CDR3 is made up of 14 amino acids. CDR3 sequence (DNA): TGTGCCAGCAGCTCGGGACCGCCCCAAGAGACCCAGTACTTC. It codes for CASSSGPPQETQYF.

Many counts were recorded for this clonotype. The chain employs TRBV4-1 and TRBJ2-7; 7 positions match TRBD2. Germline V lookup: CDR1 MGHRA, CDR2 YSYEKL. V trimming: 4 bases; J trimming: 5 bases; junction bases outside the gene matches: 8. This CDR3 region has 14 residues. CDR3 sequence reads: CASSLTRGMNEQYF. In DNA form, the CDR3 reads TGCGCCAGCAGCCTCACGCGGGGGATGAACGAGCAGTACTTC.

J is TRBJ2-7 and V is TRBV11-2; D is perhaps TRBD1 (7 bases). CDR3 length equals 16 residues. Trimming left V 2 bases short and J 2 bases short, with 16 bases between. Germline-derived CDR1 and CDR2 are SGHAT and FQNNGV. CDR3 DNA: TGTGCCAGCAGCTTATCCGAGGGGGCGGGAACCTACGAGCAGTACTTC. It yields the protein CASSLSEGAGTYEQYF. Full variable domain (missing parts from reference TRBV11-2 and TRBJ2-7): EAGVAQSPRYKIIEKRQSVAFWCNPISGHATLYWYQQILGQGPKLLIQFQNNGVVDDSQLPKDRFSAERLKGVDSTLKIQPAKLEDSAVYLCASSLSEGAGTYEQYFGPGTRLTVT.

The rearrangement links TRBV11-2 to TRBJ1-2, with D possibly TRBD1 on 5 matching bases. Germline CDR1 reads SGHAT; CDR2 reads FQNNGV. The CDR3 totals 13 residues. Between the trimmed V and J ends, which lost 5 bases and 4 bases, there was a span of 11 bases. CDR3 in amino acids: CASSRGRAYGYTF. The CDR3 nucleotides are TGTGCCAGCAGCCGGGGCAGAGCCTATGGCTACACCTTC.

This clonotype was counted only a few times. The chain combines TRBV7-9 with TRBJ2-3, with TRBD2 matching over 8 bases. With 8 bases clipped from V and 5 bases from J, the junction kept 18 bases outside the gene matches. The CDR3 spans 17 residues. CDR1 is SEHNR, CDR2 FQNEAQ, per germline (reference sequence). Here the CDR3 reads CASSPRGGGLDRDTQYF. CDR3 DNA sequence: TGTGCCAGCTCCCCTAGGGGCGGGGGACTAGACAGAGATACGCAGTATTTT.

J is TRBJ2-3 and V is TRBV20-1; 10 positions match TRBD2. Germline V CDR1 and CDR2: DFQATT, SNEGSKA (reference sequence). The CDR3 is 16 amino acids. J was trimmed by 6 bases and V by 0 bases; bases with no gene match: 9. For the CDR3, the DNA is TGCAGTGCTAGAGAGGGTGTAGCGGGGGGATCGGATACGCAGTATTTT. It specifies CSAREGVAGGSDTQYF.

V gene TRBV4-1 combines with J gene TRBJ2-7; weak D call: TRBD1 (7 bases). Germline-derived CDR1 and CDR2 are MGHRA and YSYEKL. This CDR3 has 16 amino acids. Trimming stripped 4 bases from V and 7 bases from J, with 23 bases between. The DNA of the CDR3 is TGCGCCAGCAGCCCGGCGGAGGGGGCCCCCTCGGGAGAGCAGTACTTC. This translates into CASSPAEGAPSGEQYF.

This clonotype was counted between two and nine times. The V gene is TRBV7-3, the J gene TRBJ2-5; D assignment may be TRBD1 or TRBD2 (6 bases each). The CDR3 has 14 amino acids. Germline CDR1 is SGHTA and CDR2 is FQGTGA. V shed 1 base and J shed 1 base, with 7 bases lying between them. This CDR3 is CASSLRGAQETQYF. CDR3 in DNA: TGTGCCAGCAGCTTAAGGGGGGCCCAAGAGACCCAGTACTTC. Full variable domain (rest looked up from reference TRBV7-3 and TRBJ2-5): GAGVSQTPSNKVTEKGKYVELRCDPISGHTALYWYRQSLGQGPEFLIYFQGTGAADDSGLPNDRFFAVRPEGSVSTLKIQRTERGDSAVYLCASSLRGAQETQYFGPGTRLLVL.

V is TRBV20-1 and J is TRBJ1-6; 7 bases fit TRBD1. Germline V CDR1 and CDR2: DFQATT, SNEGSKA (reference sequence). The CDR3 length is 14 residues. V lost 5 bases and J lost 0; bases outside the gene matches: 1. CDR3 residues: CSAGDSSYNSPLHF. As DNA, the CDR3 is TGCAGTGCTGGGGACAGCTCCTATAATTCACCCCTCCACTTT.

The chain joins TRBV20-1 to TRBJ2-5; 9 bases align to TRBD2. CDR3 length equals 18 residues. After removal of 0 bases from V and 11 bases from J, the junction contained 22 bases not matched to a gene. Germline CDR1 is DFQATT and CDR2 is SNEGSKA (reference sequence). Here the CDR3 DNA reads TGCAGTGCTAGAGATCAAAAATCTAGCGGGGCCCTCTACAATGAGCAGTACTTC. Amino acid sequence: CSARDQKSSGALYNEQYF.

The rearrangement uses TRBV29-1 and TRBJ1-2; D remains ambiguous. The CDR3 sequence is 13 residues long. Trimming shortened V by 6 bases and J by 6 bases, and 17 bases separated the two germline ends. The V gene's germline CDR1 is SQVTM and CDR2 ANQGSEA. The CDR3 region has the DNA TGCAGCGTCGACGAAGGGTTCTCTGATGGCTACACCTTC. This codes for CSVDEGFSDGYTF. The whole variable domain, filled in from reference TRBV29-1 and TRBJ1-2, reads SAVISQKPSRDICQRGTSLTIQCQVDSQVTMMFWYRQQPGQSLTLIATANQGSEATYESGFVIDKFPISRPNLTFSTLTVSNMSPEDSSIYLCSVDEGFSDGYTFGSGTRLTVV.

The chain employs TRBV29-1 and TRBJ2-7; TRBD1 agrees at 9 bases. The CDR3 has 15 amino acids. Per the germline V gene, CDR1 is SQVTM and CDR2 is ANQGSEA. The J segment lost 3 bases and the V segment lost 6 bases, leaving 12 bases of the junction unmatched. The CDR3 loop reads CSVAGTGHSFYEQYF. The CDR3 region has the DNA TGCAGCGTGGCCGGGACAGGGCACAGCTTCTACGAGCAGTACTTC.

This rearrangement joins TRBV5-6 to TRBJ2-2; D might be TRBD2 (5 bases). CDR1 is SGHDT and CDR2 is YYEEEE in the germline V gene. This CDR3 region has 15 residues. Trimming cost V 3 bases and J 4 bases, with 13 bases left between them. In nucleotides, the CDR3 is TGTGCCAGCAGCTCGACCGGGATCAGCACCGGGGAGCTGTTTTTT. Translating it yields CASSSTGISTGELFF. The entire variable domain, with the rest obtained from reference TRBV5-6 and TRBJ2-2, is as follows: DAGVTQSPTHLIKTRGQQVTLRCSPKSGHDTVSWYQQALGQGPQFIFQYYEEEERQRGNFPDRFSGHQFPNYSSELNVNALLLGDSALYLCASSSTGISTGELFFGEGSRLTVL.

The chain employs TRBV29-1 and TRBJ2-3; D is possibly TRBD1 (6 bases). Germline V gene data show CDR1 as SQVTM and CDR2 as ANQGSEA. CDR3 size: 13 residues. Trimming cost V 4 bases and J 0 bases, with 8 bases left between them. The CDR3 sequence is CSVATGSTDTQYF. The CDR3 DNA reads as TGCAGCGTTGCGACAGGAAGCACAGATACGCAGTATTTT.

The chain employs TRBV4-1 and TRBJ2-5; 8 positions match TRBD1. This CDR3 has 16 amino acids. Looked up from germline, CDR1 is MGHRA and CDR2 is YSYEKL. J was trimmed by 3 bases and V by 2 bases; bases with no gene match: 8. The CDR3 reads CASSQPGATGEETQYF. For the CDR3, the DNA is TGCGCCAGCAGCCAACCTGGGGCGACAGGGGAAGAGACCCAGTACTTC.

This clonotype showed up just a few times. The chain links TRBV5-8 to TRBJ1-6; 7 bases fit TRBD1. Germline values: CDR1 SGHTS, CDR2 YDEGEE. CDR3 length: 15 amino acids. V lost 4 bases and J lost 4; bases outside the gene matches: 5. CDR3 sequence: CASSPGTVYNSPLHF. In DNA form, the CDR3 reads TGTGCCAGCAGCCCCGGGACAGTATATAATTCACCCCTCCACTTT. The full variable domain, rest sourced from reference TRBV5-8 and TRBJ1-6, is EAGVTQSPTHLIKTRGQQATLRCSPISGHTSVYWYQQALGLGLQFLLWYDEGEERNRGNFPPRFSGRQFPNYSSELNVNALELEDSALYLCASSPGTVYNSPLHFGNGTRLTVT.

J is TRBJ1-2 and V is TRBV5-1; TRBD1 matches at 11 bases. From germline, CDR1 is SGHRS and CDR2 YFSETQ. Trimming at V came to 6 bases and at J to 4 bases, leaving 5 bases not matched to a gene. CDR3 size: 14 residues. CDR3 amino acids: CASTGQGAAYGYTF. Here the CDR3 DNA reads TGCGCCAGCACCGGACAGGGGGCGGCCTATGGCTACACCTTC.

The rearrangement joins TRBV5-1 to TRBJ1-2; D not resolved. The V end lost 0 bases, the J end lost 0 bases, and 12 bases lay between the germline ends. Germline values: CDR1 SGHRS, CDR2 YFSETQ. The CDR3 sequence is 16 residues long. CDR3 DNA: TGCGCCAGCAGCTTGGGGGAGGGATCTGCTAACTATGGCTACACCTTC. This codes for CASSLGEGSANYGYTF.

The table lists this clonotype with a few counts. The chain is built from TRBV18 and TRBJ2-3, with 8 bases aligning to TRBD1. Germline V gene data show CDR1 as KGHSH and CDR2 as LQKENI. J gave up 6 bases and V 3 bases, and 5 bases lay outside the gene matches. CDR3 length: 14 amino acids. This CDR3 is CASSPPDRVDTQYF. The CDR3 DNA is TGTGCCAGCTCACCCCCGGACAGGGTGGATACGCAGTATTTT.

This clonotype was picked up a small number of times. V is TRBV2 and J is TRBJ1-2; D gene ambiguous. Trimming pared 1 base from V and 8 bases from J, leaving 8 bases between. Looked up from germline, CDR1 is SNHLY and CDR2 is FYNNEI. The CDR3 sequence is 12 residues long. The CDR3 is CASSEESVGYTF. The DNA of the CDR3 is TGTGCCAGCAGTGAAGAGTCGGTCGGCTACACCTTC.